The T cell receptor (beta chain) described here comes from a study of identical twins. Findings and limits, study-wide: Instead of following the same donors, the conclusions were based on cross-sectional statistical analysis. Fewer insertions were carried by abundant cord blood beta clonotypes, but none was seen in memory repertoires.

This clonotype was found a few times. Antigen specificity is unknown. Template switching supplied a universal primer site; unique molecular identifiers were carried on the cDNA. TCRdb itself ran the 5' RACE reads through MiXCR, one entry per CDR3 protein. The sample carries 350,000 to 450,000 distinct CDR3 sequences, 18% recorded once. Germline CDR1 is DFQATT and CDR2 is SNEGSKA (reference sequence). Germline trimming cut 0 bases from V and 0 bases from J; bases unmatched to any gene: 5. This CDR3 contains 16 residues. The sample taken for sequencing was naive T cells sorted from blood. The TCR sequence derives from a man aged 50-59 years in good health. The V and J genes are TRBV20-1 and TRBJ2-7; 10 bases match TRBD2. The CDR3 loop reads CSARDSTSGNSYEQYF. The CDR3 DNA reads TGCAGTGCTAGAGATTCAACTAGCGGGAACTCCTACGAGCAGTACTTC.